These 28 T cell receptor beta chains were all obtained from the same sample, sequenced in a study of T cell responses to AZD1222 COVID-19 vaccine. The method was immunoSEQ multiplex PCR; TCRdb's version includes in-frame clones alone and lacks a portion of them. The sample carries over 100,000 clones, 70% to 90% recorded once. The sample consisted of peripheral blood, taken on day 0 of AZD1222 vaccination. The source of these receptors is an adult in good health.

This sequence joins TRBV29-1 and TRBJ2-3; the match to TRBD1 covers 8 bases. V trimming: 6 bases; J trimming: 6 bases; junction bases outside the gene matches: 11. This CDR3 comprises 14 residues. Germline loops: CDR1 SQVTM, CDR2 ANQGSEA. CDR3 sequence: CSVQDRGTTDTQYF. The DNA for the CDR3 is TGCAGCGTGCAAGACAGGGGTACCACGGATACGCAGTATTTT.

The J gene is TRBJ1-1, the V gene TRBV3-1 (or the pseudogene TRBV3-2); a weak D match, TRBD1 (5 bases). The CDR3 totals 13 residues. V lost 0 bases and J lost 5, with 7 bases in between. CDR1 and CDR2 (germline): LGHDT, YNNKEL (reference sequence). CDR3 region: CASSQDRGTEAFF. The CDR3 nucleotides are TGTGCCAGCAGCCAAGATCGGGGGACTGAAGCTTTCTTT.

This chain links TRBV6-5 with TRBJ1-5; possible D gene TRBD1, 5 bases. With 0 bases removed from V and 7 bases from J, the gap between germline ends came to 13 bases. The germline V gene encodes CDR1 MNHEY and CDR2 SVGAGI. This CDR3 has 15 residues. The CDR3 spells CASSYSSGAQQPQHF. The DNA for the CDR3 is TGTGCCAGCAGTTACTCGAGCGGGGCCCAGCAGCCCCAGCATTTT.

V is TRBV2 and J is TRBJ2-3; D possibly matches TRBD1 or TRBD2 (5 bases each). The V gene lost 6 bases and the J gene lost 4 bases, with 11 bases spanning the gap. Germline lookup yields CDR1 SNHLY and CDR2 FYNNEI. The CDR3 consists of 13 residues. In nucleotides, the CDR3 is TGTGCCAGCAGAAGGGACCGATCAGATACGCAGTATTTT. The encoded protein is CASRRDRSDTQYF.

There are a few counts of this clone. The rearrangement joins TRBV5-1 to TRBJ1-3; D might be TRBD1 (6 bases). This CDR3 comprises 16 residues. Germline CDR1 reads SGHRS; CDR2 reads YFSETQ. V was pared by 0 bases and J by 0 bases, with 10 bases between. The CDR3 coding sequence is TGCGCCAGCAGCTTGGGTGGGACAAGCTCTGGAAACACCATATATTTT. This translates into CASSLGGTSSGNTIYF. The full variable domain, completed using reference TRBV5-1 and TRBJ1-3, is KAGVTQTPRYLIKTRGQQVTLSCSPISGHRSVSWYQQTPGQGLQFLFEYFSETQRNKGNFPGRFSGRQFSNSRSEMNVSTLELGDSALYLCASSLGGTSSGNTIYFGEGSWLTVV.

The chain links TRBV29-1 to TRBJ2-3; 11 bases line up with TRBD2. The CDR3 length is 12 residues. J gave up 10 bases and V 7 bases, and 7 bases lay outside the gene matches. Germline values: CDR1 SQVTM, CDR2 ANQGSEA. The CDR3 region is CSAGTSGTAQYF. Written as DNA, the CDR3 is TGCAGCGCCGGGACTAGCGGTACCGCGCAGTATTTT.

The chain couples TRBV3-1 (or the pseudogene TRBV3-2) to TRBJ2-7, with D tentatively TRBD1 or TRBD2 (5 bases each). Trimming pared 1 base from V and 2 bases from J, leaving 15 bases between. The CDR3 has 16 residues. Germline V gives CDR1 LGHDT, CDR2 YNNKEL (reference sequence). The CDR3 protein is CASSQVGAGGTYEQYF. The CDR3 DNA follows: TGTGCCAGCAGCCAAGTCGGGGCGGGCGGCACCTACGAGCAGTACTTC.

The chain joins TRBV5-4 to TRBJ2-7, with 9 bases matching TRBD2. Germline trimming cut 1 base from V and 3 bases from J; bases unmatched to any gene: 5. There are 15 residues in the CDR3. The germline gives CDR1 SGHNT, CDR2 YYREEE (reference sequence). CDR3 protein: CASSLRNSGSYEQYF. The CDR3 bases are TGTGCCAGCAGCTTGAGGAATAGCGGGAGCTACGAGCAGTACTTC.

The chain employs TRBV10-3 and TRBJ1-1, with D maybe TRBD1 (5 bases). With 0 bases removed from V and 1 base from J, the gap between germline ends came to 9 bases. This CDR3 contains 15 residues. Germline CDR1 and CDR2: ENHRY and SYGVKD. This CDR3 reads CAISESGRANTEAFF. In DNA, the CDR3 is TGTGCCATCAGTGAGTCGGGCAGGGCGAACACTGAAGCTTTCTTT.

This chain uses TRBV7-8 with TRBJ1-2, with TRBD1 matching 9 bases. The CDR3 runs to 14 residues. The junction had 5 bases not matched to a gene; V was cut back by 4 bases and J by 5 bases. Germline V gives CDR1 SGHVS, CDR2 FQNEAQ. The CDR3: CASSSGQGLYGYTF. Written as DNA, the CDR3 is TGTGCCAGCAGCTCGGGACAGGGCTTGTATGGCTACACCTTC.

The CDR3 DNA follows: TGTGCCAGCAGCTTAGATCCCTCAGTGTCCTACGAGCAGTACTTC. This gives the protein CASSLDPSVSYEQYF. The J gene is TRBJ2-7, the V gene TRBV11-2, with D hard to call. The CDR3 length is 15 residues. The V end was cut by 0 bases, the J end by 1 base, with 10 bases between. Germline V lookup: CDR1 SGHAT, CDR2 FQNNGV.

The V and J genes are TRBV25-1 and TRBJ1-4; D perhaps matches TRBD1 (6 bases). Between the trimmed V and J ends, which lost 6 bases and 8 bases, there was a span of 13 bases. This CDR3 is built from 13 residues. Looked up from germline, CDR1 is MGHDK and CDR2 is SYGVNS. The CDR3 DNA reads TGTGCCAGCAGGGGGGGGGCAAGGGAAAAACTGTTTTTT. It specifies CASRGGAREKLFF. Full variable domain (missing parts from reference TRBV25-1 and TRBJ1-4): EADIYQTPRYLVIGTGKKITLECSQTMGHDKMYWYQQDPGMELHLIHYSYGVNSTEKGDLSSESTVSRIRTEHFPLTLESARPSHTSQYLCASRGGAREKLFFGSGTQLSVL.

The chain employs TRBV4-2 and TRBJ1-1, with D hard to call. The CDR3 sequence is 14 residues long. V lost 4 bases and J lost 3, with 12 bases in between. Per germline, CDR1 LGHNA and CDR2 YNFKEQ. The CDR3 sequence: CASSPHTVDTEAFF. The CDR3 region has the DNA TGTGCCAGCAGCCCCCATACGGTGGACACTGAAGCTTTCTTT.

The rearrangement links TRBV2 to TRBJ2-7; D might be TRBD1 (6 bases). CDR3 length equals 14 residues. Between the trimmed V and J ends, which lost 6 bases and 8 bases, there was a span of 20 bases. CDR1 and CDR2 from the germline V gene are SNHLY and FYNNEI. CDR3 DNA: TGTGCCAGCAGACAAATCCGGGACACCGGCAAGCAGTACTTC. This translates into CASRQIRDTGKQYF. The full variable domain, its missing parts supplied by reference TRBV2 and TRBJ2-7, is EPEVTQTPSHQVTQMGQEVILRCVPISNHLYFYWYRQILGQKVEFLVSFYNNEISEKSEIFDDQFSVERPDGSNFTLKIRSTKLEDSAMYFCASRQIRDTGKQYFGPGTRLTVT.

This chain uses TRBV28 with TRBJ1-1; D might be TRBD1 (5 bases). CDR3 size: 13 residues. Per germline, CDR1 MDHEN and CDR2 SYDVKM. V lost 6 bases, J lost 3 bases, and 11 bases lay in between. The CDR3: CASRGVMDTEAFF. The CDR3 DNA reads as TGTGCCAGCAGGGGGGTTATGGACACTGAAGCTTTCTTT.

The CDR3 nucleotides are TGCAGTGCTAGTTGGGGGTTCAATCAGCCCCAGCATTTT. This sequence encodes CSASWGFNQPQHF. The rearrangement uses TRBV20-1 and TRBJ1-5; tentative D call: TRBD1 (5 bases). Germline V gives CDR1 DFQATT, CDR2 SNEGSKA (reference sequence). The CDR3 loop spans 13 amino acids. Trimming stripped 3 bases from V and 3 bases from J, with 9 bases between.

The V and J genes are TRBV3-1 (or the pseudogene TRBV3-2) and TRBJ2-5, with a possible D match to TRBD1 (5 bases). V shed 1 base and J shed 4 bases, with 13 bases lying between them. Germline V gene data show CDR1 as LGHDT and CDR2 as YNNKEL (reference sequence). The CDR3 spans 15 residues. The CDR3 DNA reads TGTGCCAGCAGCCAAGGGCAGGGATTTGGAGAGACCCAGTACTTC. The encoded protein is CASSQGQGFGETQYF.

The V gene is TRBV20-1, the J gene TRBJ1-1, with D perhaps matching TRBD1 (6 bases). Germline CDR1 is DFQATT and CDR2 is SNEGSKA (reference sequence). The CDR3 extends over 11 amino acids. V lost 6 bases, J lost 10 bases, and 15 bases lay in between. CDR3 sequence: CSAYRVLGAFF. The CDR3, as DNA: TGCAGTGCCTACAGGGTGCTGGGAGCTTTCTTT.

The CDR3 loop reads CASSYPGREQYF. CDR3 sequence (DNA): TGTGCCAGCAGTTACCCGGGTCGCGAGCAGTACTTC. This chain links TRBV6-5 with TRBJ2-7; D gene uncertain. Trimming stripped 2 bases from V and 6 bases from J, with 8 bases between. The germline CDR1 and CDR2 sequences are MNHEY and SVGAGI. The CDR3 is 12 amino acids.

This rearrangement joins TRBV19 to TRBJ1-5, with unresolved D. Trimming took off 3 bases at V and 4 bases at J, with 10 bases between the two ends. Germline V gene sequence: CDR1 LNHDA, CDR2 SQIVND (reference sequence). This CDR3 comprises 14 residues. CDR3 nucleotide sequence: TGTGCCAGTAGTATCTGGACGGGGAATCAGCCCCAGCATTTT. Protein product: CASSIWTGNQPQHF. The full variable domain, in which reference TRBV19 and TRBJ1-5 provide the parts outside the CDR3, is DGGITQSPKYLFRKEGQNVTLSCEQNLNHDAMYWYRQDPGQGLRLIYYSQIVNDFQKGDIAEGYSVSREKKESFPLTVTSAQKNPTAFYLCASSIWTGNQPQHFGDGTRLSIL.

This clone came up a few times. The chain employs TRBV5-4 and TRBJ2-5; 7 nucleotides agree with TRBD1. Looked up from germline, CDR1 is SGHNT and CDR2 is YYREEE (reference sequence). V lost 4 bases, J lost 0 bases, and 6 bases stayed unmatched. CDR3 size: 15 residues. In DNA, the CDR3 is TGTGCCAGCAGCCCGGGACAGCCGTACCAAGAGACCCAGTACTTC. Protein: CASSPGQPYQETQYF.

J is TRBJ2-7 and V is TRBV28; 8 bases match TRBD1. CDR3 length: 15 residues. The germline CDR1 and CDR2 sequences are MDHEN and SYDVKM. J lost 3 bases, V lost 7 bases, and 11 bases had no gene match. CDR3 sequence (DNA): TGTGCCAGCACTCTCACCGGGACAGGAAACTACGAGCAGTACTTC. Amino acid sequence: CASTLTGTGNYEQYF.

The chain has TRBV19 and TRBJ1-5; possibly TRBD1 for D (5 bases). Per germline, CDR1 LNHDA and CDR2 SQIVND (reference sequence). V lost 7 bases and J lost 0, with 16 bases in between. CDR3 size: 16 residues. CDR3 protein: CASTDRGGFSNQPQHF. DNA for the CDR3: TGTGCCAGTACCGACCGGGGGGGGTTTAGCAATCAGCCCCAGCATTTT.

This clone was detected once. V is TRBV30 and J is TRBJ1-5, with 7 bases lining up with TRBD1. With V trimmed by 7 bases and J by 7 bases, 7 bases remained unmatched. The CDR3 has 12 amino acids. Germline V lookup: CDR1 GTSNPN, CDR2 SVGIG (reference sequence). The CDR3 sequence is CALRQGKQPQHF. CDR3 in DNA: TGTGCCTTGAGACAGGGAAAACAGCCCCAGCATTTT.

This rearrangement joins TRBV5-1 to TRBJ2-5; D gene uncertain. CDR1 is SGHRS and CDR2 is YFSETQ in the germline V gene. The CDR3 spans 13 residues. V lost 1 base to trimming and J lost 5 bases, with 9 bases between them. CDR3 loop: CASSLFLEETQYF. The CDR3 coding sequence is TGCGCCAGCAGCTTGTTTCTAGAGGAGACCCAGTACTTC.

The CDR3 here is CASSPSGASNQPQHF. The CDR3 coding sequence is TGTGCCAGCTCACCATCGGGGGCCAGCAATCAGCCCCAGCATTTT. The chain combines TRBV18 with TRBJ1-5, with D perhaps TRBD1 (6 bases). The CDR3 totals 15 residues. V lost 2 bases and J lost 1, with 9 bases in between. Germline-derived CDR1 and CDR2 are KGHSH and LQKENI.

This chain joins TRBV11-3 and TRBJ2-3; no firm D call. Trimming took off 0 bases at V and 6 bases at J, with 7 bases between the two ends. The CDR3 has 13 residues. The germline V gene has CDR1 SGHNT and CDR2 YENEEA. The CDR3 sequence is CASSLEAADTQYF. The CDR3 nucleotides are TGTGCCAGCAGCTTAGAGGCCGCCGATACGCAGTATTTT.

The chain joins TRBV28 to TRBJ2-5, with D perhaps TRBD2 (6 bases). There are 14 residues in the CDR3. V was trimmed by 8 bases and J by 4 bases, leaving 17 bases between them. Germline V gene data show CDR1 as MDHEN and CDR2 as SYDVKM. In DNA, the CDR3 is TGTGCCAGCGGATCCAATAGCGGCATAGAGACCCAGTACTTC. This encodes CASGSNSGIETQYF.